This T cell receptor (beta chain) is drawn from a study of cytomegalovirus exposure and HLA in healthy donors. Study-wide context: The study's early data release held some 85 million unique TCRs from HLA-typed donors. General study results and limits: Presence/absence results assume similar sequencing depth per donor, which may not hold. Association of a missense DCLRE1C variant with TCR beta V- and J-gene trimming was reported in a later analysis. An analysis done earlier found most TCR beta V segments productive about 87% or about 30% of the time.

With respect to this clone: The antigen remains unidentified.

PCR was performed using 60 Vbeta and 13 Jbeta primers. Generated by immunoSEQ multiplex PCR, the TCRdb table keeps only in-frame clones and is missing some. The top ten clones hold 2.5% to 3% of a sample with about 160,000 clones, 75% of them seen once. The V gene lost 4 bases and the J gene lost 3 bases, with 12 bases spanning the gap. The CDR3 loop spans 14 amino acids. Germline V gene sequence: CDR1 MNHNS, CDR2 SASEGT. The clonotype originates from a woman in her 50s in good health and CMV-seropositive. Source material: PBMCs. The chain joins TRBV6-1 to TRBJ1-2, with D uncertain. In nucleotides, the CDR3 is TGTGCCAGCAGTGCCTATGAGGTTTACTATGGCTACACCTTC. This sequence encodes CASSAYEVYYGYTF.